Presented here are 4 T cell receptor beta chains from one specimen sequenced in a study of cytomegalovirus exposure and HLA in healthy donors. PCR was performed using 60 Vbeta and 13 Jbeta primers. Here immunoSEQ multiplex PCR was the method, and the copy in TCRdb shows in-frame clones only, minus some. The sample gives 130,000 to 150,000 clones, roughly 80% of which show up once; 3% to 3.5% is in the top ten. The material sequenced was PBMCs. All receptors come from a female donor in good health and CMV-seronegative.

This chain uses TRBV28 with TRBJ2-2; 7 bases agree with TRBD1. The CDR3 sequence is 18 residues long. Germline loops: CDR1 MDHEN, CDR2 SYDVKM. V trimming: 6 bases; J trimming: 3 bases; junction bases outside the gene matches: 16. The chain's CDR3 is CASSSESLGQLHTGELFF. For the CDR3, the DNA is TGTGCCAGCAGCTCCGAATCTCTGGGACAGCTTCACACCGGGGAGCTGTTTTTT.

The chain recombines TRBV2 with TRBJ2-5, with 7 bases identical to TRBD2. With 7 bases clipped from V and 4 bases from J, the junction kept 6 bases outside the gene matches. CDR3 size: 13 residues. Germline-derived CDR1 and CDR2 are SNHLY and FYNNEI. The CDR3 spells CASTTGGGETQYF. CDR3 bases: TGTGCCAGCACCACTGGGGGGGGAGAGACCCAGTACTTC.

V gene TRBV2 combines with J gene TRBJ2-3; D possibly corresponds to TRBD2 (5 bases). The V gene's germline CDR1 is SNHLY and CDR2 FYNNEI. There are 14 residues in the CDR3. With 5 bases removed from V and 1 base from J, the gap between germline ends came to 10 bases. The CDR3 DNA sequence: TGTGCCAGCAGTCCGTGGCGGGGCACAGATACGCAGTATTTT. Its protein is CASSPWRGTDTQYF.

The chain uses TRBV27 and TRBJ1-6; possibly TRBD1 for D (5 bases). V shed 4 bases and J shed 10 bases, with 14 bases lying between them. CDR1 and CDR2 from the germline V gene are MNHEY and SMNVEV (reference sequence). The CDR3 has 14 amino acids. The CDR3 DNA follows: TGTGCCAGCAGTTGGTACAGGCCCTCATCACCCCTCCACTTT. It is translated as CASSWYRPSSPLHF.